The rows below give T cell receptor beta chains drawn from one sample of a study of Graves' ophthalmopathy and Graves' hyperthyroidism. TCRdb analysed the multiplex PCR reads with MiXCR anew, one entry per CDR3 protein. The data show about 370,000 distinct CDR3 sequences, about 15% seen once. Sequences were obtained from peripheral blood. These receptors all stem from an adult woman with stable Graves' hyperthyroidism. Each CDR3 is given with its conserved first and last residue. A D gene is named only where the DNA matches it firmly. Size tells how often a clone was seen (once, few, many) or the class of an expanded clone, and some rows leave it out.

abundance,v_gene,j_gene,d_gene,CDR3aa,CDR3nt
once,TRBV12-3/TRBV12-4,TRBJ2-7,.,CASSLYSYELCF,TGTGCCAGCAGTTTGTATTCCTACGAGCTGTGCTTC
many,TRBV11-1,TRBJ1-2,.,CASSLWGTPGNYGYTF,TGTGCCAGCAGCCTGTGGGGGACCCCGGGTAACTATGGCTACACCTTC
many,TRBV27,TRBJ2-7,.,CASSFAEATYEQYF,TGTGCCAGCAGTTTCGCCGAGGCTACCTACGAGCAGTACTTC
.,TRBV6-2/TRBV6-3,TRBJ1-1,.,CASSYPPPRDTEAFF,TGTGCCAGCAGTTATCCCCCGCCGCGGGACACTGAAGCTTTCTTT
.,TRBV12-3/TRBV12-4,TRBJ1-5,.,CASSSIEGDQPQHF,TGTGCCAGCAGCTCCATTGAAGGGGATCAGCCCCAGCATTTT
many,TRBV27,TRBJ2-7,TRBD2,CASSLRFPSGGQQYF,TGTGCCAGCAGTCTCCGTTTCCCTAGCGGGGGGCAGCAGTACTTC
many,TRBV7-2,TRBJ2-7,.,CASSLLFEGYEQYF,TGTGCCAGCAGCTTATTGTTCGAGGGATACGAGCAGTACTTC
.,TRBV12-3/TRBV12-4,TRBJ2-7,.,CATETTQGRGLYEQYF,TGTGCCACCGAGACGACACAGGGACGTGGCCTCTACGAGCAGTACTTC
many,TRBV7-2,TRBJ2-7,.,CASSLGGAAYEQYF,TGTGCCAGCAGCTTAGGAGGCGCGGCTTACGAGCAGTACTTC
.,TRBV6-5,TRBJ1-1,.,CASSYRREWGSTEAFF,TGTGCCAGCAGTTACCGAAGGGAATGGGGCAGCACTGAAGCTTTCTTT
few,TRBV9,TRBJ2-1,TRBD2,CASSVDASGSYNEQFF,TGTGCCAGCAGCGTAGATGCTAGCGGGAGCTACAATGAGCAGTTCTTC
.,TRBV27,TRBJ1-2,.,CASSFTELNYGYTF,TGTGCCAGCAGTTTCACGGAGTTAAACTATGGCTACACCTTC
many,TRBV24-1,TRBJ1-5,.,CATSASTGPRTQHF,TGTGCCACCAGTGCCTCGACAGGCCCTCGCACCCAGCATTTT
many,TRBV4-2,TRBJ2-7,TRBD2,CASSLSPLTSGNPYEQYF,TGTGCCAGCAGCCTATCCCCCCTGACTAGCGGGAACCCCTACGAGCAGTACTTC
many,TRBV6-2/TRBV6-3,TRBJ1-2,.,CASEAGANYGYTF,TGTGCCAGCGAGGCCGGAGCTAACTATGGCTACACCTTC
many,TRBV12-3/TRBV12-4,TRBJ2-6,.,CASSKTGSVSGANVLTF,TGTGCCAGCAGTAAGACGGGATCTGTCTCTGGGGCCAACGTCCTGACTTTC
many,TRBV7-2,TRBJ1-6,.,CASSLATGRFSPLHF,TGTGCCAGCAGCTTAGCCACAGGGCGTTTCTCACCCCTCCACTTT
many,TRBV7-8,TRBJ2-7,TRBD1,CASSLTRGSYEQYF,TGTGCCAGCAGCTTAACCAGGGGGTCCTACGAGCAGTACTTC
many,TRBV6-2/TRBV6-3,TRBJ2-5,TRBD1,CASSDDRVETQYF,TGTGCCAGCAGTGACGACAGGGTGGAGACCCAGTACTTC
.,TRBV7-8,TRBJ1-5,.,CASSLIPAGSNQPQHF,TGTGCCAGCAGCTTAATCCCCGCCGGGAGCAATCAGCCCCAGCATTTT
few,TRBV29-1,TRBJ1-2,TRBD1,CSVGGGADRVPNYGYTF,TGCAGCGTTGGTGGGGGGGCCGACAGGGTCCCTAACTATGGCTACACCTTC
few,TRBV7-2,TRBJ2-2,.,CASREGANTGELFF,TGTGCCAGCAGGGAAGGCGCGAACACCGGGGAGCTGTTTTTT
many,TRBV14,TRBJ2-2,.,CASSQNRLVTGELFF,TGTGCCAGCAGCCAAAATAGGCTAGTGACCGGGGAGCTGTTTTTT
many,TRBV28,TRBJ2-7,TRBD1,CASSLSTGIHEQYF,TGTGCCAGCAGTTTATCGACAGGGATCCACGAGCAGTACTTC
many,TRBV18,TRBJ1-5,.,CASSPAENQPQHF,TGTGCCAGCTCACCAGCCGAGAATCAGCCCCAGCATTTT
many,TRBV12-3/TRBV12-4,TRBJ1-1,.,CASSSTTAGNTEAFF,TGTGCCAGCAGTTCCACGACGGCGGGGAACACTGAAGCTTTCTTT
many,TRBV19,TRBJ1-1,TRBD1,CASNWGTENTEAFF,TGTGCCAGTAATTGGGGGACAGAGAACACTGAAGCTTTCTTT
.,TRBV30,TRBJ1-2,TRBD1,CAWSPGQPANYGYTF,TGTGCCTGGAGTCCGGGACAGCCCGCTAACTATGGCTACACCTTC
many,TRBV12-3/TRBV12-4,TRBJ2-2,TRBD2,CASSHLAGGGYGELFF,TGTGCCAGCAGCCATCTAGCGGGAGGGGGTTACGGGGAGCTGTTTTTT
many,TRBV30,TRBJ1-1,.,CAWSPGRANTEAFF,TGTGCCTGGAGTCCAGGGAGGGCTAACACTGAAGCTTTCTTT
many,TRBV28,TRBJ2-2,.,CASTSGGTGELFF,TGTGCCAGCACCTCCGGGGGCACCGGGGAGCTGTTTTTT
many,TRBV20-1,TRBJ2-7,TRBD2,CSVRGLAGVVYEQYF,TGCAGTGTCAGAGGACTAGCGGGAGTAGTATACGAGCAGTACTTC
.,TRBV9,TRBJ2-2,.,CASTTGTTGELFF,TGTGCCAGCACGACTGGAACGACCGGGGAGCTGTTTTTT
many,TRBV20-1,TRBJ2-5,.,CSARDPWSSGETQYF,TGCAGTGCTAGAGATCCTTGGTCTTCGGGGGAGACCCAGTACTTC
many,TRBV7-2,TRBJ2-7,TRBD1,CASKRTGGSDEQYF,TGTGCCAGCAAAAGAACAGGGGGCTCTGACGAGCAGTACTTC